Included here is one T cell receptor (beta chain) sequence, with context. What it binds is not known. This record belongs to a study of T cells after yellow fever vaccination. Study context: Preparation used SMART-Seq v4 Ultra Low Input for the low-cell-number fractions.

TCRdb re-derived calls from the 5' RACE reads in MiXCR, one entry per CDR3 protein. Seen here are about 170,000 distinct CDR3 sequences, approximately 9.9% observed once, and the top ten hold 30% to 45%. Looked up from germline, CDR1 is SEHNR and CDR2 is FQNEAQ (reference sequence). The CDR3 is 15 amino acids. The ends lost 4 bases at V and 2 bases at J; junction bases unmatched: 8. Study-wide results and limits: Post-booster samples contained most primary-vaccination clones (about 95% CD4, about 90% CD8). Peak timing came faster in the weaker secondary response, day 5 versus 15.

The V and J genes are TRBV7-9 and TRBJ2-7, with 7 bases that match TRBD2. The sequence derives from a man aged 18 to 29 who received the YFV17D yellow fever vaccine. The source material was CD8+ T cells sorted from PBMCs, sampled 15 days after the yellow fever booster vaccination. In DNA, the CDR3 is TGTGCCAGCAGCTCCCTAGCGGTCCGTACCTACGAGCAGTACTTC. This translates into CASSSLAVRTYEQYF.